This passage covers 21 T cell receptor beta chains from one sample sequenced in a study of cytomegalovirus exposure and HLA in healthy donors. PCR employed 60 Vbeta and 13 Jbeta primers. Assay used: immunoSEQ multiplex PCR; TCRdb lists only in-frame clones, some missing. Of fewer than 150,000 clones in the sample, approximately 89% are singletons; the top ten hold less than 7%. Sequencing used PBMCs. Receptors originate from a woman aged 25 to 39 in good health and CMV-seropositive.

The chain employs TRBV5-6 and TRBJ1-2, with TRBD1 identical over 7 bases. The V gene's germline CDR1 is SGHDT and CDR2 YYEEEE. J lost 5 bases, V lost 3 bases, and 7 bases had no gene match. The CDR3 extends over 14 amino acids. The CDR3 loop reads CASSSAGTAYGYTF. The CDR3 bases are TGTGCCAGCAGCTCAGCCGGGACAGCTTATGGCTACACCTTC.

This chain uses TRBV7-9 with TRBJ2-5, with 7 bases matching TRBD1. CDR1 and CDR2 (germline): SEHNR, FQNEAQ (reference sequence). This CDR3 spans 14 amino acids. V dropped 3 bases and J dropped 7; count of bases not matched to a gene: 8. Here the CDR3 reads CASSFSGTDGTQYF. The CDR3 DNA reads as TGTGCCAGCAGCTTCTCCGGGACAGATGGGACCCAGTACTTC.

The rearrangement joins TRBV10-3 to TRBJ2-3, with 8 bases fitting TRBD1. Germline CDR1 ENHRY, CDR2 SYGVKD. The trim removed 7 bases at V and 0 bases at J, leaving 6 bases unmatched. The CDR3 length is 15 residues. CDR3 sequence: CAITRGQGSTDTQYF. The CDR3 bases are TGTGCCATCACCCGAGGACAGGGAAGCACAGATACGCAGTATTTT.

The V call is TRBV15, the J call TRBJ1-5, with D unclear. Trimming stripped 0 bases from V and 7 bases from J, with 13 bases between. The germline V gene encodes CDR1 LNHNV and CDR2 YYDKDF (reference sequence). The CDR3 sequence is 15 residues long. Written as DNA, the CDR3 is TGTGCCACCAGCAGAGATGAAAGGACGGGGCAGCCCCAGCATTTT. Amino acid sequence: CATSRDERTGQPQHF.

This clone has a handful of counts. The chain carries TRBV19 and TRBJ1-5, with D possibly matching TRBD1 (6 bases). This CDR3 has 15 amino acids. Germline-derived CDR1 and CDR2 are LNHDA and SQIVND (reference sequence). The V and J ends lost 8 bases and 4 bases respectively, with 18 bases between them. As DNA, the CDR3 is TGTGCCAGTGCCCCCTTGACAGGTGGTAATCAGCCCCAGCATTTT. Its translation is CASAPLTGGNQPQHF.

This sequence joins TRBV10-1 and TRBJ1-1; 7 positions agree with TRBD1. With V trimmed by 6 bases and J by 2 bases, 3 bases remained unmatched. There are 13 residues in the CDR3. Looked up from germline, CDR1 is WNHNN and CDR2 is SYGVQD (reference sequence). The CDR3 sequence: CASSQGVNTEAFF. CDR3 in DNA: TGCGCCAGCAGCCAGGGGGTAAACACTGAAGCTTTCTTT.

The chain recombines TRBV6-5 with TRBJ2-7; 7 bases line up with TRBD2. V lost 2 bases, J lost 5 bases, and 3 bases stayed unmatched. The CDR3 is made up of 13 amino acids. Looked up from germline, CDR1 is MNHEY and CDR2 is SVGAGI. The CDR3: CASSYHLADEQYF. In DNA form, the CDR3 reads TGTGCCAGCAGTTACCACCTAGCGGACGAGCAGTACTTC.

The rearrangement uses TRBV6-1 and TRBJ1-5; D call uncertain. Germline V gene lookup returns CDR1 MNHNS and CDR2 SASEGT. V was cut by 3 bases and J by 5 bases, with 11 bases left in between. The CDR3 length is 14 residues. The CDR3: CASSESYIDQPQHF. The CDR3 DNA reads TGTGCCAGCAGTGAGTCTTACATCGATCAGCCCCAGCATTTT.

The chain recombines TRBV19 with TRBJ2-1, with D perhaps matching TRBD1 (6 bases). The CDR3 is 12 amino acids. The V gene's germline CDR1 is LNHDA and CDR2 SQIVND (reference sequence). Trimming removed 9 bases from V and 5 bases from J, with 11 bases in between. The CDR3 sequence: CASKQGNNEQFF. The CDR3 bases are TGTGCCAGCAAACAGGGTAACAATGAGCAGTTCTTC.

The genes are TRBV6-4 and TRBJ1-1; 7 nucleotides match TRBD1. Trimming removed 0 bases from V and 1 base from J; junction bases left unmatched: 2. From germline, CDR1 is MRHNA and CDR2 SNTAGT. The CDR3 loop spans 15 amino acids. CDR3 nucleotide sequence: TGTGCCAGCAGTGACTCCGGGGACAGGAACACTGAAGCTTTCTTT. This gives the protein CASSDSGDRNTEAFF.

This clone turned up a few times. The identical CDR3 is also encoded by other nucleotide sequences in the sample. CDR3 coding DNA: TGTGCCAGCAGTGATATCGGGGATAACTATGGCTACACCTTC. It is translated as CASSDIGDNYGYTF. The V and J genes are TRBV2 and TRBJ1-2; D is uncertain. Trimming removed 3 bases from V and 1 base from J, with 9 bases in between. The CDR3 totals 14 residues. Germline CDR1 and CDR2: SNHLY and FYNNEI.

In this sample, this clone turned up once. DNA of the CDR3: TGTGCCAGCGGCGGGGGAGGGCGAGAGACCCAGTACTTC. Translating it yields CASGGGGRETQYF. V gene TRBV28 combines with J gene TRBJ2-5; TRBD2 agrees at 7 bases. Germline-derived CDR1 and CDR2 are MDHEN and SYDVKM. The junction had 7 bases not matched to a gene; V was cut back by 8 bases and J by 4 bases. The CDR3 length is 13 residues. Variable domain in full (rest from reference TRBV28 and TRBJ2-5): DVKVTQSSRYLVKRTGEKVFLECVQDMDHENMFWYRQDPGLGLRLIYFSYDVKMKEKGDIPEGYSVSREKKERFSLILESASTNQTSMYLCASGGGGRETQYFGPGTRLLVL.

The gene calls are TRBV28 and TRBJ2-3; weak D call: TRBD1 (6 bases). Per germline, CDR1 MDHEN and CDR2 SYDVKM. The CDR3 has 14 amino acids. With 6 bases removed from V and 2 bases from J, the gap between germline ends came to 12 bases. This chain's CDR3 is CASRRTALTDTQYF. CDR3 DNA sequence: TGTGCCAGCAGACGGACAGCTCTCACAGATACGCAGTATTTT.

This clone turned up a few times. J is TRBJ1-4 and V is TRBV25-1; perhaps TRBD1 as D (6 bases). Germline loops: CDR1 MGHDK, CDR2 SYGVNS. Trimming pared 8 bases from V and 3 bases from J, leaving 10 bases between. The CDR3 length is 13 residues. CDR3 residues: CASSDSPNEKLFF. CDR3 bases: TGTGCCAGCTCGGACAGCCCTAATGAAAAACTGTTTTTT.

This clone was detected only once. In DNA form, the CDR3 reads TGTGCCAGCTCACCACCGAATTGGGCCGCCACTGAAGCTTTCTTT. This encodes CASSPPNWAATEAFF. The J gene is TRBJ1-1, the V gene TRBV18, with D unclear. V was pared by 0 bases and J by 4 bases, with 12 bases between. Per germline, CDR1 KGHSH and CDR2 LQKENI. The CDR3 sequence is 15 residues long.

The chain links TRBV2 to TRBJ2-7; a weak D match, TRBD2 (5 bases). The CDR3 totals 15 residues. Trimming cost V 5 bases and J 2 bases, with 16 bases left between them. Germline CDR1 and CDR2: SNHLY and FYNNEI. The CDR3 nucleotides are TGTGCCAGCAGTCCGGTCAACCCGGGGACCTACGAGCAGTACTTC. This gives the protein CASSPVNPGTYEQYF.

The rearrangement links TRBV15 to TRBJ2-5; TRBD1 matches 11 bases. CDR3 length equals 17 residues. Per germline, CDR1 LNHNV and CDR2 YYDKDF (reference sequence). V was pared by 4 bases and J by 5 bases, with 12 bases of the junction left unmatched. The CDR3 is CATSTDRGRRRGETQYF. The CDR3 DNA follows: TGTGCCACCAGCACGGACAGGGGGCGCAGGAGGGGGGAGACCCAGTACTTC.

This clone occurred once. The genes are TRBV15 and TRBJ2-1; 11 nucleotides match TRBD1. J lost 8 bases, V lost 3 bases, and 12 bases had no gene match. Germline V gives CDR1 LNHNV, CDR2 YYDKDF (reference sequence). The CDR3 extends over 17 amino acids. The CDR3 is CATSRQGGWTGGDEQFF. As DNA, the CDR3 is TGTGCCACCAGCAGGCAGGGGGGGTGGACAGGGGGCGATGAGCAGTTCTTC.

The gene calls are TRBV7-9 and TRBJ2-3; 9 bases fit TRBD2. Germline assignment: CDR1 SEHNR and CDR2 FQNEAQ (reference sequence). Trimming took 3 bases from V and 2 from J; bases not matched to a gene: 6. The CDR3 runs to 16 residues. The CDR3 DNA follows: TGTGCCAGCAGCTTTTTAGCGGGGGCGATCACAGATACGCAGTATTTT. Amino acid sequence: CASSFLAGAITDTQYF.

CDR3 amino acids: CASRQAMNTEAFF. For the CDR3, the DNA is TGTGCCAGCAGACAGGCCATGAACACTGAAGCTTTCTTT. The chain carries TRBV2 and TRBJ1-1; a possible D gene is TRBD1 (5 bases). The CDR3 consists of 13 residues. Germline values: CDR1 SNHLY, CDR2 FYNNEI. V was cut by 6 bases and J by 0 bases, with 8 bases left in between.

The J gene is TRBJ1-6, the V gene TRBV5-8; the D is unclear. Per germline, CDR1 SGHTS and CDR2 YDEGEE. CDR3 length: 15 amino acids. Trimming pared 1 base from V and 1 base from J, leaving 6 bases between. The CDR3 nucleotides are TGTGCCAGCAGCTTGTTGCGATCCTATAATTCACCCCTCCACTTT. Translated, it gives CASSLLRSYNSPLHF.